One and the same sample provided the 9 T cell receptor beta chains below, sequenced in a study of T cells in Graves' hyperthyroidism and ophthalmopathy. Authors of the study amplified TCR beta CDR3 regions from RNA transcripts. Carried out on the TCR CDR3, a first-round RT-PCR used the HTBI primer set. TCRdb analysed the multiplex PCR reads with MiXCR anew, one entry per CDR3 protein. The top ten clones hold roughly a fifth of a sample with a few hundred thousand distinct CDR3 sequences, roughly 15% of them seen once. Sequencing input: blood. These TCRs come from a woman aged 60-75 years with Graves' ophthalmopathy.

V and J are TRBV18 and TRBJ2-7; D is possibly TRBD2 (5 bases). Germline CDR1 is KGHSH and CDR2 is LQKENI. With 3 bases removed from V and 5 bases from J, the gap between germline ends came to 14 bases. There are 14 residues in the CDR3. This CDR3 is CASSPSTGIHEQYF. Written as DNA, the CDR3 is TGTGCCAGCTCACCCTCAACGGGAATCCACGAGCAGTACTTC.

This clonotype came up a few times. J is TRBJ2-7 and V is TRBV4-1; TRBD2 agrees at 9 bases. The CDR3 totals 17 residues. V gave up 0 bases and J gave up 0 bases; unmatched junction bases: 6. The germline gives CDR1 MGHRA, CDR2 YSYEKL. CDR3 loop: CASSQDRLAANSYEQYF. The CDR3 coding sequence is TGCGCCAGCAGCCAAGATCGACTAGCGGCAAACTCCTACGAGCAGTACTTC.

This clonotype has more than one count but fewer than ten. At one boundary the junction diverges from the germline segment, which might be a read error. The rearrangement joins TRBV7-6 to TRBJ2-1, with D possibly being TRBD2 (5 bases). The CDR3 runs 16 residues. Germline assignment: CDR1 SGHVS and CDR2 FNYEAQ. The CDR3 loop reads CASSLASSSSYNERFF. In DNA, the CDR3 is TGTGCCAGCAGCTTAGCATCTAGCTCCTCCTACAATGAGCGGTTCTTC. The full variable domain, its missing parts supplied by reference TRBV7-6 and TRBJ2-1, is GAGVSQSPRYKVTKRGQDVALRCDPISGHVSLYWYRQALGQGPEFLTYFNYEAQQDKSGLPNDRFSAERPEGSISTLTIQRTEQRDSAMYRCASSLASSSSYNERFFGPGTRLTVL.

This clonotype was seen at least ten times. The V gene is TRBV12-3 or TRBV12-4, the J gene TRBJ2-3; 8 bases are a match to TRBD2. The CDR3 covers 15 residues. V was pared by 1 base and J by 0 bases, with 0 bases of the junction left unmatched. DNA of the CDR3: TGTGCCAGCAGTTTAGGCGGGAGGAGCACAGATACGCAGTATTTT. Translation: CASSLGGRSTDTQYF.

Concerning this clonotype: This clone may be a read error of a much larger clone one base away. This sequence joins TRBV6-2 or TRBV6-3 and TRBJ2-7; D gene unclear. The V gene lost 4 bases and the J gene lost 4 bases, with 11 bases spanning the gap. Germline V lookup: CDR1 MNHEY, CDR2 SVGEGT. There are 13 residues in the CDR3. CDR3 protein: CASSCSTTYEQYF. CDR3 sequence (DNA): TGTGCCAGCAGTTGCTCAACGACTTACGAGCAGTACTTC.

The chain recombines TRBV6-7 with TRBJ1-2; 12 bases agree with TRBD1. TRBV6-7 is recorded as an ORF, its role being uncertain. The CDR3 loop spans 15 amino acids. Trimming cost V 5 bases and J 7 bases; bases outside gene matches: 8. The CDR3 spells CASSPGTGGVGGYTF. The CDR3 DNA sequence: TGTGCCAGCAGTCCCGGGACAGGGGGCGTAGGTGGCTACACCTTC.

This clonotype was detected ten times or more. This chain joins TRBV20-1 and TRBJ1-5; D is uncertain. Trimming took 0 bases from V and 2 from J, leaving 11 bases between them. Germline V gives CDR1 DFQATT, CDR2 SNEGSKA (reference sequence). This CDR3 spans 15 amino acids. CDR3 sequence: CSARDSEGGNQPQHF. CDR3 nucleotide sequence: TGCAGTGCTAGAGATTCGGAAGGCGGCAATCAGCCCCAGCATTTT.

This clonotype has more than one count but fewer than ten. CDR3 in amino acids: CATSVGTSGRIADTQYF. CDR3 coding DNA: TGTGCCACCAGTGTGGGGACTAGCGGGAGGATCGCAGATACGCAGTATTTT. The chain combines TRBV24-1 with TRBJ2-3; 15 bases are shared with TRBD2. This CDR3 contains 17 residues. Per the germline V gene, CDR1 is KGHDR and CDR2 is SFDVKD. The V gene end was trimmed by 5 bases and the J gene end by 4 bases; junction bases not matched to a gene: 6.

As to this clonotype: This clone may be a read error of a much larger clone one base away. The CDR3 does not end in the conserved phenylalanine or tryptophan, so this is likely a read error. Written as DNA, the CDR3 is TGTGCCAGCAGTTTCTGGGAAAATGAGCAGTTCCTC. Protein product: CASSFWENEQFL. The rearrangement links TRBV27 to TRBJ2-1; D remains unclear. The CDR3 has 12 residues. The V gene lost 3 bases and the J gene lost 7 bases, with 7 bases spanning the gap. Per germline, CDR1 MNHEY and CDR2 SMNVEV (reference sequence).